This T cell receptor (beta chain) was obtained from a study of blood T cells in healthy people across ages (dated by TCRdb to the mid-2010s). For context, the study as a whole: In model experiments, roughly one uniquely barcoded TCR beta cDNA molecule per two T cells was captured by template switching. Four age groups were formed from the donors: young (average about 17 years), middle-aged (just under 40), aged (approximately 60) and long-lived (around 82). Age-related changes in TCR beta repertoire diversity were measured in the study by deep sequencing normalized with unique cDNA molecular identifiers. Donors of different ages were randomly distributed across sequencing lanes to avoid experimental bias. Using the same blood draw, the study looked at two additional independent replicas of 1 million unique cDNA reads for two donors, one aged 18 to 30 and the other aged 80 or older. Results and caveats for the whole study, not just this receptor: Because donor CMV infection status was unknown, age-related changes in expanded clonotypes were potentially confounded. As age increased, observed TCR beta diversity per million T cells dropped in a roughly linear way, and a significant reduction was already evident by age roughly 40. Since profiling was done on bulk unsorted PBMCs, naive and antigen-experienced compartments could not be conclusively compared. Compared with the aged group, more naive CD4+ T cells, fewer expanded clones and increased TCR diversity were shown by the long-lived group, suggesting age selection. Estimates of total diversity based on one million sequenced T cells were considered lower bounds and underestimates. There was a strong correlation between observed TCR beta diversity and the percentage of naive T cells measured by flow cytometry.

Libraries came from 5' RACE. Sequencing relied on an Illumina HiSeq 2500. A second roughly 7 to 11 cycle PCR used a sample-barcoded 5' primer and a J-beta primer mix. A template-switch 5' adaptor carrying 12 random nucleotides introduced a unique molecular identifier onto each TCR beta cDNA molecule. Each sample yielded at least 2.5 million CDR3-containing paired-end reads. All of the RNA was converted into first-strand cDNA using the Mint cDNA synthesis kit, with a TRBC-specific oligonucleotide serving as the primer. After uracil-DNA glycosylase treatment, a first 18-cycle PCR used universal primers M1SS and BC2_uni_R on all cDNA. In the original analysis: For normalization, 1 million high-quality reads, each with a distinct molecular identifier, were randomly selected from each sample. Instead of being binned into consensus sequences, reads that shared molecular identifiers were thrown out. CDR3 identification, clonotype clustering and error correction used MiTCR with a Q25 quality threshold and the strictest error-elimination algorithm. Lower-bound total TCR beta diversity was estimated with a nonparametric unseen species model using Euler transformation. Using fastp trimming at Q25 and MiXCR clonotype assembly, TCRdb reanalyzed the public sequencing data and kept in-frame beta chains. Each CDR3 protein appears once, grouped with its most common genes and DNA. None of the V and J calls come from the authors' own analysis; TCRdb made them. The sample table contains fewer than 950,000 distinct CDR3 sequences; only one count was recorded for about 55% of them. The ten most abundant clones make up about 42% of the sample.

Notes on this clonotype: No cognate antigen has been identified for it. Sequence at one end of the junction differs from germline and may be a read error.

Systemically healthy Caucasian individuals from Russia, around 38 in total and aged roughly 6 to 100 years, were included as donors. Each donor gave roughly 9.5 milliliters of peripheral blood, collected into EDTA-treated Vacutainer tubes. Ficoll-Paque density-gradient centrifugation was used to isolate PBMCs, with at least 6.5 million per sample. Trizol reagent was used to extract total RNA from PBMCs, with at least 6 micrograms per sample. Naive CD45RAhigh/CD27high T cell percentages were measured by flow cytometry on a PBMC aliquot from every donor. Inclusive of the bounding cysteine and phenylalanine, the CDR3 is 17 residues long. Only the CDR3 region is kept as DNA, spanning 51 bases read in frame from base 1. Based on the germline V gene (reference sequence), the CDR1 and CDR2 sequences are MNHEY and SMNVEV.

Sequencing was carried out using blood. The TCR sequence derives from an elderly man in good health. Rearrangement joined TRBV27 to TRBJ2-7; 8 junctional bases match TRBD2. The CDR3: CAGSLSKLAGLYNEQYF. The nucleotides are TGTGCCGGCAGTTTATCGAAGCTAGCGGGTCTGTACAATGAGCAGTACTTC.